The present T cell receptor beta chain was sequenced within a study of STAT5B mutations in CD4+ large granular lymphocyte leukemia. Measured with immunoSEQ multiplex PCR; TCRdb has only the in-frame clones, and not every one. The sample includes 30,000 to 40,000 clones, roughly 82% of them seen just once. V lost 4 bases, J lost 0 bases, and 10 bases lay in between. Per the germline V gene, CDR1 is MNHNS and CDR2 is SASEGT. CDR3 length: 15 residues. Sequenced sample: CD4+ T cells from blood buffy coats. This TCR was recovered from a human donor in good health. V gene TRBV6-1 combines with J gene TRBJ1-3; D is unresolved. CDR3 in amino acids: CASSVGADSGNTIYF. CDR3 nucleotides: TGTGCCAGCAGTGTGGGAGCAGACTCTGGAAACACCATATATTTT.